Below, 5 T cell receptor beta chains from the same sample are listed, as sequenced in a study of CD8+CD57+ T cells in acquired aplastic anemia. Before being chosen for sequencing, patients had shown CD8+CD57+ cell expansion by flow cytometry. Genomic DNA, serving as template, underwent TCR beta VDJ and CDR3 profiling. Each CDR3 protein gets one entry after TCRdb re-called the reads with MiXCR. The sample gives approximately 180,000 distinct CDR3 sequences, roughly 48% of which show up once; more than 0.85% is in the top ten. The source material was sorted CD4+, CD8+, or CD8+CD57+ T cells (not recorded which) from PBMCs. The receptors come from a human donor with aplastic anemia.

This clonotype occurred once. The CDR3 nucleotides are TGTGCCAGTAGTACCAGTCCAGGGGACACCGGGGAGCTGTTTTTT. This gives the protein CASSTSPGDTGELFF. The V and J genes are TRBV19 and TRBJ2-2; a possible D gene is TRBD1 (6 bases). V was trimmed by 4 bases and J by 3 bases, leaving 12 bases between them. The CDR3 extends over 15 amino acids. Germline assignment: CDR1 LNHDA and CDR2 SQIVND (reference sequence).

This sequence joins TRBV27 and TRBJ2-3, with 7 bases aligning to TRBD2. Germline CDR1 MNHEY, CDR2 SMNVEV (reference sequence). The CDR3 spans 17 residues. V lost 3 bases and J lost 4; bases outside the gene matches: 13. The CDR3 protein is CASSLGLPGLRADTQYF. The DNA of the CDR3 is TGTGCCAGCAGTTTGGGACTGCCGGGACTAAGAGCAGATACGCAGTATTTT.

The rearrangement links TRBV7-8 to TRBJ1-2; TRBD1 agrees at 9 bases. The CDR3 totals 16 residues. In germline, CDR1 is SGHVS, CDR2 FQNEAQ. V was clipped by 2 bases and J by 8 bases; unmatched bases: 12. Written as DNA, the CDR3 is TGTGCCAGCAGCTTATCGGGGGACAGGGAGGTTCGAGGCTACACCTTC. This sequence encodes CASSLSGDREVRGYTF.

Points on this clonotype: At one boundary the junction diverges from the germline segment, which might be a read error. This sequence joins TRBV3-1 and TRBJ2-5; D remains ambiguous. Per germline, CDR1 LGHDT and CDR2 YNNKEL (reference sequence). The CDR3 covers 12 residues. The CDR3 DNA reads TGTGCCAGCAGCAAAAATATAGAGCCCCAGTACTTC. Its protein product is CASSKNIEPQYF.

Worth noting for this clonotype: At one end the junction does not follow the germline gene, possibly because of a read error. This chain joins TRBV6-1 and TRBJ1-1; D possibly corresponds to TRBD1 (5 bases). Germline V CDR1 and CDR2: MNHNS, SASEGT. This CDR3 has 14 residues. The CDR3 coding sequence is TGTGCCAGCAGCCCCGGGACGGCGAACACTGAAGCTCTCTTT. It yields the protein CASSPGTANTEALF.